This TCR beta chain was found in a study of T-cell reconstitution after alpha-beta-depleted transplantation in children (dated by TCRdb to the mid-2010s). Background for the entire study: T-cell immune reconstitution after TCRalphabeta/CD19-depleted allogeneic hematopoietic cell transplantation in children was quantitatively tracked in the study by means of TCR repertoire profiling. The research as a whole found: The apparently early recovery of alphabetaT-cell counts about two months after transplant reportedly depended on only several hundred rapidly expanded clones that came from non-depleted graft cells. The frequencies of hyperexpanded clones fell over the following months, and after one year, T-cell counts and TCRbeta diversity were mostly attributed to newly produced T cells. In some patients, the high TCRbeta diversity seen at day 60 was put down to recipient T cells and intrathymic progenitors that had survived conditioning.

This clonotype was detected only a few times. Its specific antigen is unknown. Per-base quality was not reported, and no clone a single base away is much larger than it. The library was built by means of PCR. Instrument on record: Illumina HiSeq 2500. TCR libraries were prepared with molecular barcoding, using unique molecular identifiers to normalize TCRbeta repertoire quantification. TCRdb applied fastp at Q25 and MiXCR to the public reads, then kept only in-frame beta chains. Under each unique CDR3 protein, matching rows form one entry showing the most common genes and DNA. The table for this sample lists hundreds of thousands of distinct CDR3 sequences; approximately 14% of them were counted only once. 0.79% of the sample goes to the ten largest clones. The sample's treatment or condition label, in plain terms: allogeneic hematopoietic cell transplantation with graft depleted of TCRalphabeta T cells and CD19 B cells. The children who served as transplant recipients had been given grafts of TCRalphabeta/CD19-depleted allogeneic hematopoietic cells.

Between the V and J ends, shortened by 2 bases and 8 bases respectively, the junction contains 12 bases. CDR1 and CDR2 (MGHRA, YSYEKL) derive from the germline V gene. The CDR3 runs 13 amino acids, cysteine and phenylalanine included. Of the read, only the CDR3 DNA is kept; its 39 bases are in frame from base 1. This clonotype was sampled from a girl aged 2 to 9 with congenital amegakaryocytic thrombocytopenia, due to receive a stem cell transplant. This specimen was PBMCs, taken before TCRalphabeta/CD19-depleted stem cell transplant. This chain is built from TRBV4-1 and TRBJ2-5; no D gene can be assigned with confidence. The CDR3 sequence is CASSQNERGTQYF. In nucleotide form, the sequence is TGCGCCAGCAGCCAAAACGAGAGAGGCACCCAGTACTTC.